The 5 T cell receptor beta chains below all came from one sample that was sequenced in a study of T cells in Graves' hyperthyroidism and ophthalmopathy. RNA transcripts served as the template for amplifying TCR beta CDR3 regions. An initial round of RT-PCR targeting the TCR CDR3 relied on the HTBI primer set. One entry per CDR3 protein, called by TCRdb with MiXCR from the multiplex PCR reads. The sample has about 59,000 distinct CDR3 sequences; roughly 50% are singletons. Sequencing was performed on blood. The receptors were sampled from a woman in her fifties or sixties with Graves' ophthalmopathy.

The chain links TRBV11-2 to TRBJ1-5; unclear D gene. With 5 bases removed from V and 6 bases from J, the gap between germline ends came to 26 bases. CDR3 length: 18 amino acids. CDR1 and CDR2 from the germline V gene are SGHAT and FQNNGV. CDR3 bases: TGTGCCAGCAGCCCCCGAGGGTTTCACCGTCCCAATGGTCAGCCCCAGCATTTT. Protein sequence: CASSPRGFHRPNGQPQHF.

The CDR3 here is CASSFLALSSYNEQFF. The CDR3 coding sequence is TGTGCCAGCAGCTTCCTAGCCCTTAGCTCCTACAATGAGCAGTTCTTC. V is TRBV5-5 and J is TRBJ2-1, with D possibly TRBD2 on 5 matching bases. This CDR3 is built from 16 residues. Germline loops: CDR1 SGHKS, CDR2 YYEKEE (reference sequence). V shed 2 bases and J shed 0 bases, with 12 bases lying between them.

This rearrangement joins TRBV30 to TRBJ1-3; D not certain. The CDR3 runs 14 residues. Trimming removed 0 bases at V and 0 bases at J, with 6 bases between. CDR1 and CDR2 from the germline V gene are GTSNPN and SVGIG (reference sequence). CDR3 nucleotides: TGTGCCTGGAGTGTAACTAACTCTGGAAACACCATATATTTT. Translated: CAWSVTNSGNTIYF.

The chain combines TRBV5-1 with TRBJ2-6, with 7 bases fitting TRBD1. Germline CDR1 reads SGHRS; CDR2 reads YFSETQ. V dropped 1 base and J dropped 9; count of bases not matched to a gene: 10. The CDR3 has 16 amino acids. In DNA, the CDR3 is TGCGCCAGCAGCTTGAAAACAGGGGAAATCGGCAACGTCCTGACTTTC. Protein: CASSLKTGEIGNVLTF.

This clonotype was counted many times. The chain carries TRBV28 and TRBJ1-1; no clear D gene. The CDR3 is made up of 11 amino acids. CDR1 is MDHEN and CDR2 is SYDVKM in the germline V gene. Trimming left V 3 bases short and J 6 bases short, with 5 bases between. CDR3 loop: CASSFGPEAFF. The DNA for the CDR3 is TGTGCCAGCAGTTTTGGCCCTGAAGCTTTCTTT.